This TCR beta chain was sequenced during a study of T cell repertoires in cytomegalovirus infection. This clonotype was counted only a few times. Its specificity is not known. Via MiXCR, TCRdb re-called the reads, giving one row per CDR3 protein. The data hold 360,000 or so distinct CDR3 sequences, with around a third observed a single time. Study findings and constraints: In two of eight donors, the top clonotype was HLA-C-restricted CMV-specific.

The sequence was obtained from a human donor in good health (CMV status not recorded). Some clones in this sample may be carry-over from other donors' samples. The sequencing used cultured PBMCs, collected from culture after CMV antigen stimulation.

This chain's CDR3 is CASSDSARSYNEQFF. Written as DNA, the CDR3 is TGTGCCAGCAGCGACTCGGCGCGCTCCTACAATGAGCAGTTCTTC. This chain connects TRBV7-2 to TRBJ2-1; D is ambiguous. Germline assignment: CDR1 SGHTA and CDR2 FQGNSA. The CDR3 length is 15 residues. With 5 bases removed from V and 0 bases from J, the gap between germline ends came to 11 bases.